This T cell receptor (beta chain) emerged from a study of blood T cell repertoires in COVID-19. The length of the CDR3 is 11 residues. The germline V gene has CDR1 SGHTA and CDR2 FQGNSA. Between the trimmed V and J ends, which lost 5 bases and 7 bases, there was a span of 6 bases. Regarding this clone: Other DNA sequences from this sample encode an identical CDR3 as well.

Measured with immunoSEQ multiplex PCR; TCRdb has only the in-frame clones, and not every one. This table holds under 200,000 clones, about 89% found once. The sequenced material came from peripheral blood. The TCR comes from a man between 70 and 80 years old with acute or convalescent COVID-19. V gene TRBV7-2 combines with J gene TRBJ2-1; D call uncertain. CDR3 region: CASSPYNEQFF. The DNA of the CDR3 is TGTGCCAGCAGCCCTTATAATGAGCAGTTCTTC.